This TCR beta chain is from a study of blood T cell repertoires in COVID-19. Looking at the study overall: COVID-19 samples collected from the United States, Italy and Spain covered acute and convalescent phases.

Per the original methods: Estimation of nucleated cell counts relied on the amplification of reference gene primers. The assay was immunoSEQ multiplex PCR, and TCRdb's table has in-frame clones only and misses some. V and J calls and clone size are those listed in that table; D and trimming were worked out from the DNA. This table has fewer than 200,000 clones, 85% appearing once. Germline V gives CDR1 MNHEY, CDR2 SVGAGI. Trimming removed 6 bases from V and 6 bases from J, with 8 bases in between. The CDR3 is 12 amino acids. The rearrangement joins TRBV6-5 to TRBJ1-4, with D possibly being TRBD1 (6 bases). Material for sequencing was peripheral blood. The receptor was derived from a man between 35 and 55 years old with acute or convalescent COVID-19. The CDR3 DNA reads as TGTGCCAGCAGCCAGGGGTATGAAAAACTGTTTTTT. Translation: CASSQGYEKLFF.